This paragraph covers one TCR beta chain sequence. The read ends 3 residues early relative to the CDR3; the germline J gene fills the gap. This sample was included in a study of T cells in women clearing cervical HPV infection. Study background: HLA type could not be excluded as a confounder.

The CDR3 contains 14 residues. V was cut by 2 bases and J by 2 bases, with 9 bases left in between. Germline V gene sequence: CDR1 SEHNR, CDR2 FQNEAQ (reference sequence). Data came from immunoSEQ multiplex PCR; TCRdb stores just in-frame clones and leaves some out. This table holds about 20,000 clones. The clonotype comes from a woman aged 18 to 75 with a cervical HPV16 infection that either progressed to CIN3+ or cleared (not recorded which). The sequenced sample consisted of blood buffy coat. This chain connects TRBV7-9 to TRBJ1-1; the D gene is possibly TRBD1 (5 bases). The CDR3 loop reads CASSLQGLNTEAFF. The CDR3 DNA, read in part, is TGTGCCAGCAGCTTACAGGGCCTAAACACTGAA.